A selection of T cell receptor beta chains follows, all from one sample in a study of T cell changes during pregnancy in multiple sclerosis. Generated by immunoSEQ multiplex PCR, the TCRdb table keeps only in-frame clones and is missing some. The sample includes about 68,000 clones, 91% of them seen just once. Sequenced material: peripheral blood, taken in the second trimester of pregnancy. These receptors came from a female donor with multiple sclerosis, enrolled in a pregnancy study. Each CDR3 is given with its conserved first and last residue. D genes are given only for firm matches. Where a row states a size, it is once, few, many or the class of an expanded clone; other rows omit it.

TRBV27	TRBJ1-5	.	.	15	CASSRGIYSNQPQHF	TGTGCCAGCTCTCGGGGGATATATAGCAATCAGCCCCAGCATTTT
TRBV6-5	TRBJ2-7	.	.	15	CASSYTGDTSYEQYF	TGTGCCAGCAGTTACACTGGGGACACTTCCTACGAGCAGTACTTC
TRBV9	TRBJ2-3	.	.	10	CASAGDTQYF	TGTGCCAGTGCGGGGGATACGCAGTATTTT
TRBV9	TRBJ2-2	.	.	14	CASSEAGMAGELFF	TGTGCCAGCAGCGAGGCGGGGATGGCCGGGGAGCTGTTTTTT
TRBV6-4	TRBJ2-3	.	TRBD2	16	CASSDSSGGAPDTQYF	TGTGCCAGCAGTGACTCTAGCGGGGGGGCCCCAGATACGCAGTATTTT
TRBV14	TRBJ2-5	once	TRBD2	15	CASSNLAGARETQYF	TGTGCCAGCAGCAATTTAGCGGGGGCTCGGGAGACCCAGTACTTC
TRBV30	TRBJ2-5	.	TRBD1	16	CAWSRGTGPNEETQYF	TGTGCCTGGAGTAGGGGGACAGGGCCAAATGAGGAGACCCAGTACTTC
TRBV9	TRBJ1-5	.	TRBD1	15	CASSVGDSDNQPQHF	TGTGCCAGCAGCGTAGGGGACAGTGACAATCAGCCCCAGCATTTT
TRBV5-6	TRBJ2-7	.	.	13	CASSLGQYYEQYF	TGTGCCAGCAGCTTGGGACAGTACTACGAGCAGTACTTC
TRBV5-1	TRBJ1-1	.	.	13	CASSSRENTEAFF	TGCGCCAGCAGCTCCCGGGAGAACACTGAAGCTTTCTTT
TRBV18	TRBJ1-4	.	.	14	CASSPPPSGEKLFF	TGTGCCAGCTCACCACCCCCGAGCGGTGAAAAACTGTTTTTT
TRBV5-6	TRBJ1-2	.	TRBD1	15	CASSLTRDRPYDYTF	TGTGCCAGCAGCCTTACACGGGACAGGCCCTACGACTACACCTTC
TRBV27	TRBJ2-7	.	TRBD1	16	CASSSPTGEVDYEQYF	TGTGCCAGCAGCAGCCCGACAGGGGAGGTAGACTACGAGCAGTACTTC
TRBV5-5	TRBJ2-7	.	TRBD1	14	CASGGTASTYEQYF	TGTGCCAGCGGTGGGACAGCCAGCACCTACGAGCAGTACTTC
TRBV5-6	TRBJ2-1	.	TRBD2	15	CASSFGGGSYNEQFF	TGTGCCAGCAGCTTTGGCGGGGGCTCCTACAATGAGCAGTTCTTC
TRBV11-2	TRBJ2-3	.	.	13	CASSSGLTDTQYF	TGTGCCAGCAGCTCCGGACTCACAGATACGCAGTATTTT
TRBV2	TRBJ1-4	.	.	14	CASRRDSTNEKLFF	TGTGCCAGCCGGCGGGACTCAACTAATGAAAAACTGTTTTTT
TRBV19	TRBJ2-1	.	TRBD1	13	CASRPTGNNEQFF	TGTGCCAGTAGGCCGACAGGGAACAATGAGCAGTTCTTC
TRBV27	TRBJ2-4	.	TRBD2	15	CASSFAGGRLNIQYF	TGTGCCAGCAGTTTTGCGGGGGGGCGACTAAACATTCAGTACTTC
TRBV12-5	TRBJ2-3	.	.	13	CASGLDSPDTQYF	TGTGCTAGTGGCCTGGACAGCCCAGATACGCAGTATTTT
TRBV28	TRBJ2-7	once	.	14	CASSLAGTSYEQYF	TGTGCCAGCAGTTTAGCGGGGACCTCCTACGAGCAGTACTTC
TRBV5-6	TRBJ2-5	.	TRBD1	13	CASSRTGTRTQYF	TGTGCCAGCAGCCGGACAGGGACGAGGACCCAGTACTTC